One sample yielded the 13 T cell receptor beta chains listed below, sequenced in a study of monozygotic twins with inflammatory bowel disease. TCRdb re-called the 5' RACE reads and gives one entry per CDR3 protein, without DNA. Its table records 210,000 or so distinct CDR3 sequences. The sequenced sample was blood. The receptors were sampled from a human donor with ulcerative colitis or Crohn's disease, or a healthy co-twin of an affected twin (not recorded which).

The chain carries TRBV12-3 or TRBV12-4 and TRBJ1-4; the TRBD1 assignment by TCRdb is unverifiable without DNA. The CDR3 length is 14 residues. CDR3 residues: CASTYRGQNEKLFF.

This chain uses TRBV4-2 with TRBJ2-7; the TRBD1 assignment by TCRdb is unverifiable without DNA. The CDR3 is 15 residues long. In germline, CDR1 is LGHNA, CDR2 YNFKEQ. Here the CDR3 reads CASSQDEGQSYEQYF.

The chain joins TRBV7-9 to TRBJ1-1; TCRdb calls TRBD1, which cannot be checked without DNA. From germline, CDR1 is SEHNR and CDR2 FQNEAQ (reference sequence). The CDR3 has 16 residues. CDR3 protein: CASSLTGGGGNTEAFF.

The CDR3: CASSQDFTGHKNTEAFF. The chain is built from TRBV4-1 and TRBJ1-1; no DNA is available, so the TRBD1 call from TCRdb remains unchecked. This CDR3 comprises 17 residues. CDR1 and CDR2 from the germline V gene are MGHRA and YSYEKL.

The J gene is TRBJ2-2, the V gene TRBV12-3 or TRBV12-4. This CDR3 is 17 amino acids long. CDR3: CASSLWKSSFWTGELFF.

The genes are TRBV24-1 and TRBJ1-5; the TRBD1 assignment by TCRdb is unverifiable without DNA. The CDR3 is made up of 14 amino acids. In germline, CDR1 is KGHDR, CDR2 SFDVKD. The CDR3 loop is CATSDSGFYQPQHF.

The J gene is TRBJ2-7, the V gene TRBV5-4; TCRdb's D gene call, TRBD1, goes unchecked for lack of DNA. The V gene's germline CDR1 is SGHNT and CDR2 YYREEE (reference sequence). The CDR3 has 15 residues. CDR3 protein: CASSLDRVESYEQYF. The variable domain in full, completed from reference TRBV5-4 and TRBJ2-7, reads ETGVTQSPTHLIKTRGQQVTLRCSSQSGHNTVSWYQQALGQGPQFIFQYYREEENGRGNFPPRFSGLQFPNYSSELNVNALELDDSALYLCASSLDRVESYEQYFGPGTRLTVT.

The CDR3 spells CASSPPGGMNTEAFF. The chain uses TRBV7-2 and TRBJ1-1; with no DNA, the TCRdb D assignment of TRBD1 cannot be verified. Germline values: CDR1 SGHTA, CDR2 FQGNSA. The CDR3 spans 15 residues.

The J gene is TRBJ1-2, the V gene TRBV19; there is no DNA to check the TCRdb D call of TRBD1. The germline CDR1 and CDR2 sequences are LNHDA and SQIVND (reference sequence). The CDR3 runs to 16 residues. The CDR3 spells CASSKRTGQPFYGYTF.

This chain links TRBV12-3 or TRBV12-4 with TRBJ1-2; the D call from TCRdb, TRBD1, cannot be confirmed without DNA. The CDR3 loop spans 14 amino acids. This CDR3 is CASSLAGQSYGYTF.

The chain links TRBV5-1 to TRBJ2-1; TCRdb indicates TRBD2, and absent DNA this call remains unverified. CDR1 SGHRS and CDR2 YFSETQ come from the germline V gene. This CDR3 is built from 16 residues. The CDR3 spells CATSPRPIISYNEQFF.

This chain connects TRBV4-3 to TRBJ2-7; the TCRdb D gene call, TRBD2, has no DNA to confirm it. The CDR3 is 16 residues long. The germline V gene encodes CDR1 LGHNA and CDR2 YSLEER. The CDR3 sequence is CASSFSGGIRPYEQYF.

The chain combines TRBV11-2 with TRBJ2-2. This CDR3 spans 13 amino acids. Looked up from germline, CDR1 is SGHAT and CDR2 is FQNNGV. The CDR3 here is CASSLEGIGELFF.